A single sample gave rise to the 13 T cell receptor beta chains below, sequenced in a study of shared clonotypes between healthy human individuals. Some clones are missing from TCRdb's copy, which holds only in-frame ones; the method was immunoSEQ multiplex PCR. Of roughly 2.5 million clones in the sample, 85% to 95% were seen once. The sample was naive CD4+ T cells sorted from blood. Subset of the sample: CD45RA+ positively selected. Receptors originate from a man aged 18 to 30 in good health.

This clone was observed a single time. This sample includes further DNA sequences coding for the same CDR3. This rearrangement joins TRBV7-3 to TRBJ2-7, with TRBD1 matching over 10 bases. V gave up 2 bases and J gave up 2 bases; unmatched junction bases: 0. The CDR3 loop spans 14 amino acids. Looked up from germline, CDR1 is SGHTA and CDR2 is FQGTGA. CDR3 in amino acids: CASSLDRGPYEQYF. The CDR3 DNA sequence: TGTGCCAGCAGCTTAGACAGGGGGCCCTACGAGCAGTACTTC.

V is TRBV6-5 and J is TRBJ1-2; D gene uncertain. The germline V and J ends were trimmed by 0 bases and 4 bases, with 9 bases remaining between them. The germline V gene encodes CDR1 MNHEY and CDR2 SVGAGI. This CDR3 has 14 residues. CDR3 sequence (DNA): TGTGCCAGCAGTTACTCGCCAGAGCTCTATGGCTACACCTTC. Amino acid sequence: CASSYSPELYGYTF.

The chain combines TRBV6-4 with TRBJ2-3, with 7 bases that match TRBD1. The CDR3 is made up of 14 amino acids. Germline CDR1 MRHNA, CDR2 SNTAGT. J was trimmed by 4 bases and V by 4 bases; bases with no gene match: 5. CDR3 protein: CASSVTGTADTQYF. The CDR3 bases are TGTGCCAGCAGTGTGACAGGGACCGCAGATACGCAGTATTTT.

This chain links TRBV5-1 with TRBJ2-5, with 7 bases lining up with TRBD1. Trimming at V came to 0 bases and at J to 5 bases, leaving 7 bases not matched to a gene. Germline V gene sequence: CDR1 SGHRS, CDR2 YFSETQ. This CDR3 has 15 residues. CDR3 in amino acids: CASSLATGYAETQYF. CDR3 DNA: TGCGCCAGCAGCTTGGCGACAGGGTACGCCGAGACCCAGTACTTC.

The rearrangement uses TRBV11-2 and TRBJ1-2, with D perhaps matching TRBD1 (6 bases). Trimming took off 5 bases at V and 6 bases at J, with 10 bases between the two ends. Per the germline V gene, CDR1 is SGHAT and CDR2 is FQNNGV. CDR3 size: 12 residues. CDR3 amino acids: CASSTGKDGYTF. The CDR3 DNA follows: TGTGCCAGCAGCACAGGGAAAGATGGCTACACCTTC.

This clone appeared a few times. The same CDR3 arises from other DNA sequences in this sample as well. V gene TRBV18 combines with J gene TRBJ1-2, with unresolved D. The CDR3 consists of 13 residues. V was shortened by 1 base and J by 1 base, with 4 bases between the two germline ends. Per the germline V gene, CDR1 is KGHSH and CDR2 is LQKENI. The CDR3: CASSPQGNYGYTF. CDR3 coding DNA: TGTGCCAGCTCACCACAGGGTAACTATGGCTACACCTTC.

The chain uses TRBV6-4 and TRBJ1-6, with a tentative D call TRBD1 (5 bases). The CDR3 loop spans 17 amino acids. The V and J ends lost 0 bases and 7 bases respectively, with 16 bases between them. In germline, CDR1 is MRHNA, CDR2 SNTAGT. CDR3 DNA sequence: TGTGCCAGCAGTGACTCCATTTGGGGGAAGGAGAATTCACCCCTCCACTTT. This encodes CASSDSIWGKENSPLHF.

This chain connects TRBV2 to TRBJ2-3, with 12 bases fitting TRBD2. The germline CDR1 and CDR2 sequences are SNHLY and FYNNEI. The CDR3 loop spans 17 amino acids. Losses at the gene ends were 6 bases for V and 0 bases for J; bases not matched to a gene: 7. The CDR3 loop is CASSGLAGLTSTDTQYF. The CDR3 DNA sequence: TGTGCCAGCAGCGGACTAGCGGGATTGACTAGCACAGATACGCAGTATTTT.

The chain employs TRBV6-6 and TRBJ2-7; a possible D gene is TRBD1 (6 bases). CDR3 length: 15 amino acids. The V end lost 2 bases, the J end lost 6 bases, and 17 bases lay between the germline ends. CDR1 is MNHNY and CDR2 is SVGAGI in the germline V gene (reference sequence). CDR3 region: CASSYGLVRGSEQYF. The CDR3 coding sequence is TGTGCCAGCAGTTACGGGCTAGTCAGGGGTAGCGAGCAGTACTTC.

The chain combines TRBV5-1 with TRBJ2-4, with TRBD2 identical over 11 bases. Germline lookup yields CDR1 SGHRS and CDR2 YFSETQ. Trimming at V came to 4 bases and at J to 2 bases, leaving 5 bases not matched to a gene. The CDR3 is 16 residues long. The CDR3 protein is CASSQLAGDTKNIQYF. DNA for the CDR3: TGCGCCAGCAGCCAACTAGCGGGAGACACCAAAAACATTCAGTACTTC.

This clone was counted between two and nine times. This same CDR3 is encoded by further DNA sequences in the sample. J is TRBJ2-1 and V is TRBV5-1, with 9 bases lining up with TRBD2. This CDR3 region has 15 residues. The V gene's germline CDR1 is SGHRS and CDR2 YFSETQ. V shed 0 bases and J 4 bases; nucleotides not matched to a gene: 2. In DNA form, the CDR3 reads TGCGCCAGCAGCTTGGGGCTAGCGGGGTACAATGAGCAGTTCTTC. It codes for CASSLGLAGYNEQFF.

This clone was detected once. This rearrangement joins TRBV6-1 to TRBJ2-7, with unresolved D. Germline loops: CDR1 MNHNS, CDR2 SASEGT. V lost 8 bases and J lost 6, with 17 bases in between. There are 13 residues in the CDR3. The CDR3 bases are TGTGCCAGCGTATGGGATTGGGCACGCGAGCAGTACTTC. It translates to CASVWDWAREQYF.

This clone was detected once. The chain carries TRBV4-1 and TRBJ1-2; the D gene is possibly TRBD1 (6 bases). The V and J ends lost 0 bases and 4 bases respectively, with 15 bases between them. Looked up from germline, CDR1 is MGHRA and CDR2 is YSYEKL. This CDR3 has 16 amino acids. DNA for the CDR3: TGCGCCAGCAGCCAAGATTGGGGGGGCAGGTTCTATGGCTACACCTTC. Protein product: CASSQDWGGRFYGYTF.